This T cell receptor beta chain was identified during a study of post-analysis software for immune sequencing data. Study background: The cohort encompassed relapsing-remitting, secondary progressive and progressive-relapsing multiple sclerosis disease courses. Study results and limitations: Four to six TRBV segments (TRBV5-6, TRBV5-1 and TRBV20-1 among them) occurred more frequently in patients than in controls.

As to this clonotype: The antigen is undetermined.

V was pared by 7 bases and J by 0 bases, with 16 bases between. Germline-derived CDR1 and CDR2 are MNHNY and SVGAGI (reference sequence). The CDR3 totals 16 residues. Carried by the TCR beta cDNA libraries were unique molecular identifiers. TCRdb fed the PCR reads into MiXCR, producing one record per CDR3 protein. The data contain about 760,000 distinct CDR3 sequences, just under 30% of them seen just once; the ten biggest clones take up around 0.56%. The sequenced material came from blood. This clonotype originated in a girl aged 5-17 years with multiple sclerosis. This chain joins TRBV6-6 and TRBJ1-3, with TRBD1 as a possible D gene (5 bases). CDR3 region: CASTDPAGSSGNTIYF. CDR3 nucleotide sequence: TGTGCCAGCACAGACCCAGCAGGGAGCTCTGGAAACACCATATATTTT.